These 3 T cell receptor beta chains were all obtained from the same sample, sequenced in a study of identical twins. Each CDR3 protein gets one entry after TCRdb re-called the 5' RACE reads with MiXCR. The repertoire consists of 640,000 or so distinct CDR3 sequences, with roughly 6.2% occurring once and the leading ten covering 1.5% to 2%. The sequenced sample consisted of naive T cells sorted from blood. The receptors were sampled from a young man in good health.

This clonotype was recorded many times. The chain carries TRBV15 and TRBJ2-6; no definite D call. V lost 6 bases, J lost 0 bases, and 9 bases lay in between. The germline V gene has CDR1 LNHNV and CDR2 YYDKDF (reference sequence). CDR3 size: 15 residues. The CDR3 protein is CATSKDSSGANVLTF. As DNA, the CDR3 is TGTGCCACCAGTAAGGATAGCTCTGGGGCCAACGTCCTGACTTTC.

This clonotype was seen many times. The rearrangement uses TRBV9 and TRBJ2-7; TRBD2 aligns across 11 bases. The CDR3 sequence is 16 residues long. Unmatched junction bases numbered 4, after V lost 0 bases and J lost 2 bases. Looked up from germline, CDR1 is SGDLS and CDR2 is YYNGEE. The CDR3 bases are TGTGCCAGCAGCGTAGGGGTAGCGGGAGGGCCCTACGAGCAGTACTTC. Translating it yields CASSVGVAGGPYEQYF.

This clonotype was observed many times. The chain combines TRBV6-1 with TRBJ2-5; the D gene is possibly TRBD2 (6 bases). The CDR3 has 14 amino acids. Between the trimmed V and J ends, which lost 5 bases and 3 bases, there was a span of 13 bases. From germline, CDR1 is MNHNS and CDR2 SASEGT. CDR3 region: CASSLTGVEETQYF. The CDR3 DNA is TGTGCCAGCAGTCTAACGGGGGTAGAAGAGACCCAGTACTTC.